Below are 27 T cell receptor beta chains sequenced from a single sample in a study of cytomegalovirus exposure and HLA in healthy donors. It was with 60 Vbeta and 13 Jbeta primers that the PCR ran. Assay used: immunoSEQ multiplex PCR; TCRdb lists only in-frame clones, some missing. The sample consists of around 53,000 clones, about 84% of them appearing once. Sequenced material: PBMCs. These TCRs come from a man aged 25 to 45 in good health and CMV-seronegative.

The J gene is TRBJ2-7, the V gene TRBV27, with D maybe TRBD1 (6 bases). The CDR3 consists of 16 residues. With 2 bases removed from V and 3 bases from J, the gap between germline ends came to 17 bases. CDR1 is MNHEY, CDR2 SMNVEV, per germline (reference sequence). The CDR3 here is CASSLTGFDGDYEQYF. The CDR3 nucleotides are TGTGCCAGCAGTTTAACAGGGTTTGACGGGGACTACGAGCAGTACTTC.

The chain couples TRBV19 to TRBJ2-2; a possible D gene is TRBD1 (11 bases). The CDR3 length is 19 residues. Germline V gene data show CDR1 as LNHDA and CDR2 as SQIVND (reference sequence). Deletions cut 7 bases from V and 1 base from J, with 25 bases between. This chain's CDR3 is CASNPDRGRTSGNTGELFF. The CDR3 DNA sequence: TGTGCCAGTAACCCGGACAGGGGGCGGACTAGCGGGAACACCGGGGAGCTGTTTTTT.

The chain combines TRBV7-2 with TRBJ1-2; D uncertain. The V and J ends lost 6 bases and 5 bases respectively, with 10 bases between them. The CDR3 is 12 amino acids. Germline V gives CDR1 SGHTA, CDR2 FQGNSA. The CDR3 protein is CASSSRIYGYTF. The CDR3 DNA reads TGTGCCAGCAGTTCCAGGATATATGGCTACACCTTC.

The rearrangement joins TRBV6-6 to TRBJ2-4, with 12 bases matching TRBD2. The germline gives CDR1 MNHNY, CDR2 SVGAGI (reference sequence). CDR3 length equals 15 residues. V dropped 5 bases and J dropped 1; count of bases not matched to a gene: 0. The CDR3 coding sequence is TGTGCCAGCAGTACTAGCGGGGGGGCCAAAAACATTCAGTACTTC. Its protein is CASSTSGGAKNIQYF.

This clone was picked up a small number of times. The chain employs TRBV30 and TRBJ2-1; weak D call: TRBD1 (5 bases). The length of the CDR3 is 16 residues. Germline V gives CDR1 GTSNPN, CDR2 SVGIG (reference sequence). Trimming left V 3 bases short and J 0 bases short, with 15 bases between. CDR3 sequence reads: CAWRGWTMSSYNEQFF. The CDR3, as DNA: TGTGCCTGGAGGGGTTGGACAATGAGCTCCTACAATGAGCAGTTCTTC.

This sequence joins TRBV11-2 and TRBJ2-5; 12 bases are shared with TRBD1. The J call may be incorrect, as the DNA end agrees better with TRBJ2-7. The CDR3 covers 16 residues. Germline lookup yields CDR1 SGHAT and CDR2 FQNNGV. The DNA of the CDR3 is TGTGCCAGCAGCTCTATCTCCGGGACAGGGGGCACCGAGCAGTACTTC. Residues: CASSSISGTGGTEQYF.

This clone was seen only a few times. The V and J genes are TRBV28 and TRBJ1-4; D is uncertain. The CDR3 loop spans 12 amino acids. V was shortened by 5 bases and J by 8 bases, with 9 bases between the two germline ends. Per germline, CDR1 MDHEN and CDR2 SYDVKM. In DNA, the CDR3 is TGTGCCAGCAGTGTTGGAGGGGAAAAACTGTTTTTT. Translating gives CASSVGGEKLFF.

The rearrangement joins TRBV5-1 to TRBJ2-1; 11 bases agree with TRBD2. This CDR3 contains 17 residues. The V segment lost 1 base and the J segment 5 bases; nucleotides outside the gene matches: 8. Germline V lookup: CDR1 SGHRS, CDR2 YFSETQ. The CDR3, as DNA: TGCGCCAGCAGCTTGCTAGCGACTAGCGGGACTAACAATGAGCAGTTCTTC. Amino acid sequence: CASSLLATSGTNNEQFF.

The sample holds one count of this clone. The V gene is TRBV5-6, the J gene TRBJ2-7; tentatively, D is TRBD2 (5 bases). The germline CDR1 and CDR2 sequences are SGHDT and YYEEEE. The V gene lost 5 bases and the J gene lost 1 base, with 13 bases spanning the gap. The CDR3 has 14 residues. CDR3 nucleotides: TGTGCCAGCAGTTCTGCCGGGGTTTCCTACGAGCAGTACTTC. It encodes CASSSAGVSYEQYF. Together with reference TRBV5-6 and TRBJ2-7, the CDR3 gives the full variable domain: DAGVTQSPTHLIKTRGQQVTLRCSPKSGHDTVSWYQQALGQGPQFIFQYYEEEERQRGNFPDRFSGHQFPNYSSELNVNALLLGDSALYLCASSSAGVSYEQYFGPGTRLTVT.

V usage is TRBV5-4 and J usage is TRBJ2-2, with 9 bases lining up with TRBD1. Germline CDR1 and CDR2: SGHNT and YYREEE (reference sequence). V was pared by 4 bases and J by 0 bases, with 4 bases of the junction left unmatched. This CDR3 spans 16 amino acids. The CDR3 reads CASSARDRANTGELFF. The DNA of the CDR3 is TGTGCCAGCAGCGCCCGGGACAGGGCGAACACCGGGGAGCTGTTTTTT.

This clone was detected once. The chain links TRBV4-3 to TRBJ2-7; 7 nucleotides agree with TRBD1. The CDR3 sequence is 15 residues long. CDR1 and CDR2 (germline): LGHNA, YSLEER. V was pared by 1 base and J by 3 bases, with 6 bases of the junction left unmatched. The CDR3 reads CASSQANRGHYEQYF. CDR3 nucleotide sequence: TGCGCCAGCAGCCAAGCGAACAGGGGACACTACGAGCAGTACTTC.

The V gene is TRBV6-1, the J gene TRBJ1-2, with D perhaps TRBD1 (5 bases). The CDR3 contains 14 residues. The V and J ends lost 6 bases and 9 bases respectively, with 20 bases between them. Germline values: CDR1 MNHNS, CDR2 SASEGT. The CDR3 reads CASSFKGNSPRYTF. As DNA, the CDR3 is TGTGCCAGCAGCTTTAAGGGGAACTCACCCCGCTACACCTTC.

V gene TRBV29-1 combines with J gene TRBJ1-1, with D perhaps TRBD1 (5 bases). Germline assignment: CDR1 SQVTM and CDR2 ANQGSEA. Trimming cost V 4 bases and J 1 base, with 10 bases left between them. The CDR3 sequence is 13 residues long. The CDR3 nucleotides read TGCAGCGTTGTGCCCAGGGAGAACACTGAAGCTTTCTTT. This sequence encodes CSVVPRENTEAFF.

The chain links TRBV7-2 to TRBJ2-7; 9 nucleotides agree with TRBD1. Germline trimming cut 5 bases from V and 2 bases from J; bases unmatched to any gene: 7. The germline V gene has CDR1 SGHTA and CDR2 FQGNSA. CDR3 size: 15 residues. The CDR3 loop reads CASSTQGQGPYEQYF. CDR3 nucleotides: TGTGCCAGCAGCACCCAAGGACAGGGGCCCTACGAGCAGTACTTC.

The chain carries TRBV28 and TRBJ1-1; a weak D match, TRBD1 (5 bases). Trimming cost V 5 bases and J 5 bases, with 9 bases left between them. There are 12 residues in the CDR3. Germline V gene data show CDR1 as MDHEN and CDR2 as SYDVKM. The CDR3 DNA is TGTGCCAGCAGTACCGGGGGTACTGAAGCTTTCTTT. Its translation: CASSTGGTEAFF.

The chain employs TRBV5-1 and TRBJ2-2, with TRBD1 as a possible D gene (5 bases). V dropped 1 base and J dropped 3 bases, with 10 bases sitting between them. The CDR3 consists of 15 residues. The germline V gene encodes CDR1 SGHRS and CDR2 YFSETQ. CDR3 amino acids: CASSLLQGDTGELFF. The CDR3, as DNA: TGCGCCAGCAGCTTGTTGCAGGGTGACACCGGGGAGCTGTTTTTT.

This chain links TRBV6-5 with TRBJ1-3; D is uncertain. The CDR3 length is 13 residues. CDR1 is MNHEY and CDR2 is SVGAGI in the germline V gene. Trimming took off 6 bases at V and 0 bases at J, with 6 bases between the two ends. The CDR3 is CASRRSSGNTIYF. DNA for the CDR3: TGTGCCAGCAGGAGGAGCTCTGGAAACACCATATATTTT.

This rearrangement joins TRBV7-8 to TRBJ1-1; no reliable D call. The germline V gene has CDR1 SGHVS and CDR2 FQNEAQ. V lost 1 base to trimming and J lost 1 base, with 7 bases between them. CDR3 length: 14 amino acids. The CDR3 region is CASSLVQANTEAFF. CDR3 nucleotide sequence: TGTGCCAGCAGCTTAGTGCAGGCGAACACTGAAGCTTTCTTT.

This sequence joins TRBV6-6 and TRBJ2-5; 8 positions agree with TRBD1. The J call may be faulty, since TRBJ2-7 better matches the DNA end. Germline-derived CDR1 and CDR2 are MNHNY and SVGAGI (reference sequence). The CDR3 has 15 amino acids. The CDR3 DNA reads TGTGCCAGCAGTAAGCCGACAGGGGATCCGACCGAGCAGTACTTC. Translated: CASSKPTGDPTEQYF.

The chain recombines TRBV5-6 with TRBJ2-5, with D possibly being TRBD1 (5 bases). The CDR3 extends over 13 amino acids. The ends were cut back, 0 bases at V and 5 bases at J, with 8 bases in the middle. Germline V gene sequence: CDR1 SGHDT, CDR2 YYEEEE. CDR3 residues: CASSLAGKETQYF. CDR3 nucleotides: TGTGCCAGCAGCTTGGCAGGGAAGGAGACCCAGTACTTC.

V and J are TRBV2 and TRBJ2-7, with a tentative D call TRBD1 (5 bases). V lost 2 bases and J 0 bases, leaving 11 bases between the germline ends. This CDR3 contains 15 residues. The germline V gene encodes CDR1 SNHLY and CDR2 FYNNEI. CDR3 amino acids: CASSESDSISYEQYF. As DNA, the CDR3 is TGTGCCAGCAGTGAAAGTGACAGTATCTCCTACGAGCAGTACTTC.

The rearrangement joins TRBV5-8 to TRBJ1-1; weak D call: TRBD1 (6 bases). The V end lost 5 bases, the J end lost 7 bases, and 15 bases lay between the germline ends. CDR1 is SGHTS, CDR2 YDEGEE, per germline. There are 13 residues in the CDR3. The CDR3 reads CASRASGTSEAFF. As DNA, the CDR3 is TGTGCCAGCAGGGCATCCGGGACAAGTGAAGCTTTCTTT. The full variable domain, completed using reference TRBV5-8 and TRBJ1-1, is EAGVTQSPTHLIKTRGQQATLRCSPISGHTSVYWYQQALGLGLQFLLWYDEGEERNRGNFPPRFSGRQFPNYSSELNVNALELEDSALYLCASRASGTSEAFFGQGTRLTVV.

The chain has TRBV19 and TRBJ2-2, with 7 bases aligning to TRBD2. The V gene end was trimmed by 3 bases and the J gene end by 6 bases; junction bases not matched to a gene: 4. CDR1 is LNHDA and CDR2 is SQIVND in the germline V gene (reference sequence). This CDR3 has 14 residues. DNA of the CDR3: TGTGCCAGTAGTATTCAGGGAGGGTCCGGGGAGCTGTTTTTT. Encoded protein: CASSIQGGSGELFF.

CDR3 nucleotide sequence: TGTGCCAGCAGTTTATCTTCGGGACAGGGAGGAGATGGCTACACCTTC. It codes for CASSLSSGQGGDGYTF. The genes are TRBV27 and TRBJ1-2, with TRBD1 matching over 9 bases. The CDR3 covers 16 residues. Germline V gene data show CDR1 as MNHEY and CDR2 as SMNVEV (reference sequence). V lost 0 bases and J lost 6; bases outside the gene matches: 8.

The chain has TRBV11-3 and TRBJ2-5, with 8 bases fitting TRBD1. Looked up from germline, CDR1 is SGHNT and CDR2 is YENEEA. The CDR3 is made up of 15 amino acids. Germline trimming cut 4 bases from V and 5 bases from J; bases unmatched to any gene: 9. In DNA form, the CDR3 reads TGTGCCAGCAGCTCGGGACAGGCTCGATCGGAGACCCAGTACTTC. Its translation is CASSSGQARSETQYF.

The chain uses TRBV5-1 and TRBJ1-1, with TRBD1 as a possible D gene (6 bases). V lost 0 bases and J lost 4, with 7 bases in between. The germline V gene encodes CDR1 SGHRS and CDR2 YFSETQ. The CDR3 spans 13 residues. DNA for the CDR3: TGCGCCAGCAGCTTGGAAGGGGGCACTGAAGCTTTCTTT. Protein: CASSLEGGTEAFF.

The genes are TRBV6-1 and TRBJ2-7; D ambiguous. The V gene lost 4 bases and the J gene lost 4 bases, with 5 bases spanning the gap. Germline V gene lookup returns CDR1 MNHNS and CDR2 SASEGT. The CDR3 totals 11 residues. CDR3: CASSVRYEQYF. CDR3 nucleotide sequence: TGTGCCAGCAGTGTGCGATACGAGCAGTACTTC.